One and the same sample provided the 19 T cell receptor beta chains below, sequenced in a study of cytomegalovirus exposure and HLA in healthy donors. A multiplex PCR was run with 60 Vbeta primers and 13 Jbeta primers. Method: immunoSEQ multiplex PCR; TCRdb's copy keeps in-frame clones and lacks some. This sample has about 130,000 clones, with around 81% found just once. Sequencing was carried out using PBMCs. These receptor sequences come from a man between 18 and 29 years old in good health and CMV-seronegative.

The rearrangement links TRBV5-6 to TRBJ1-2; TRBD1 matches 8 bases. V dropped 4 bases and J dropped 7; count of bases not matched to a gene: 12. The CDR3 has 15 residues. Germline lookup yields CDR1 SGHDT and CDR2 YYEEEE. The CDR3 nucleotides are TGTGCCAGCAGCCTGGGAGTTTGGGACAGGAGTGGCTACACCTTC. Amino acid sequence: CASSLGVWDRSGYTF.

This chain's CDR3 is CAWSRTGRNYGYTF. In nucleotides, the CDR3 is TGTGCCTGGAGTAGGACAGGGAGGAACTATGGCTACACCTTC. This sequence joins TRBV30 and TRBJ1-2, with 8 bases identical to TRBD1. There are 14 residues in the CDR3. The V and J ends lost 2 bases and 2 bases, in that order; junction bases with no gene match: 4. Germline CDR1 reads GTSNPN; CDR2 reads SVGIG (reference sequence).

The chain links TRBV10-3 to TRBJ1-1; D is perhaps TRBD1 (5 bases). CDR1 is ENHRY, CDR2 SYGVKD, per germline. This CDR3 is built from 13 residues. With 6 bases removed from V and 5 bases from J, the gap between germline ends came to 13 bases. The CDR3 here is CAISDGGGTEAFF. The CDR3 nucleotides read TGTGCCATCAGCGATGGGGGGGGAACTGAAGCTTTCTTT.

The V call is TRBV6-5, the J call TRBJ1-2; D is ambiguous. V shed 0 bases and J shed 12 bases, with 14 bases lying between them. The CDR3 spans 13 residues. Germline V gene sequence: CDR1 MNHEY, CDR2 SVGAGI. The CDR3, as DNA: TGTGCCAGCAGTTACTCGATAGCCTTCCGACACACCTTC. This translates into CASSYSIAFRHTF.

The chain employs TRBV9 and TRBJ2-3; TRBD2 aligns across 9 bases. The germline CDR1 and CDR2 sequences are SGDLS and YYNGEE. The CDR3 is made up of 17 amino acids. V lost 0 bases to trimming and J lost 0 bases; unmatched junction nucleotides: 5. The CDR3 nucleotides are TGTGCCAGCAGCGTAGGGGCTAGCGGGGCCAGCACAGATACGCAGTATTTT. Protein sequence: CASSVGASGASTDTQYF.

The V and J genes are TRBV5-4 and TRBJ1-2, with 9 bases fitting TRBD1. The CDR3 has 12 amino acids. The ends lost 4 bases at V and 8 bases at J; junction bases unmatched: 3. CDR1 and CDR2 (germline): SGHNT, YYREEE (reference sequence). Written as DNA, the CDR3 is TGTGCCAGCAGCGGGGACAGGGTGGGCTACACCTTC. The encoded protein is CASSGDRVGYTF.

This rearrangement joins TRBV7-9 to TRBJ2-7; TRBD1 aligns across 11 bases. Per the germline V gene, CDR1 is SEHNR and CDR2 is FQNEAQ (reference sequence). The junction had 7 bases not matched to a gene; V was cut back by 5 bases and J by 4 bases. This CDR3 region has 15 residues. For the CDR3, the DNA is TGTGCCAGCAGCGCGCCGGGACAGGGGGTATACGAGCAGTACTTC. Residues: CASSAPGQGVYEQYF.

This clone was counted only a few times. The rearrangement links TRBV13 to TRBJ1-2; D is possibly TRBD1 (6 bases). This CDR3 contains 15 residues. V shed 2 bases and J shed 7 bases, with 17 bases lying between them. The germline V gene encodes CDR1 PRHDT and CDR2 FYEKMQ (reference sequence). The CDR3 DNA follows: TGTGCCAGCAGCTTATTTCGACAGGCCTATCGTGGCTACACCTTC. As protein: CASSLFRQAYRGYTF.

The table lists this clone with a count of one. CDR3 DNA sequence: TGCGCCAGCAGCCGAAGCGGACTATCCGAGACCCAGTACTTC. Amino acids: CASSRSGLSETQYF. The chain uses TRBV5-1 and TRBJ2-5, with a possible D match to TRBD2 (6 bases). Germline CDR1 reads SGHRS; CDR2 reads YFSETQ. V dropped 4 bases and J dropped 5 bases, with 15 bases sitting between them. The CDR3 runs 14 residues.

The V and J genes are TRBV7-2 and TRBJ1-5, with a tentative D call TRBD1 (5 bases). The V end was cut by 1 base, the J end by 2 bases, with 9 bases between. Germline V gene data show CDR1 as SGHTA and CDR2 as FQGNSA. The CDR3 consists of 15 residues. The chain's CDR3 is CASSLGAGGNQPQHF. CDR3 in DNA: TGTGCCAGCAGCTTAGGTGCGGGGGGCAATCAGCCCCAGCATTTT.

The J gene is TRBJ1-2, the V gene TRBV6-5; perhaps TRBD1 as D (5 bases). V was clipped by 2 bases and J by 8 bases, with 12 bases between them. CDR3 size: 13 residues. Per the germline V gene, CDR1 is MNHEY and CDR2 is SVGAGI. The CDR3 bases are TGTGCCAGCAGTTACCTGGACAAGGGAGGCTACACCTTC. Translation gives CASSYLDKGGYTF.

The chain recombines TRBV2 with TRBJ1-5; 7 bases agree with TRBD1. The CDR3 is made up of 17 amino acids. The germline V gene encodes CDR1 SNHLY and CDR2 FYNNEI. The V segment lost 6 bases and the J segment 4 bases; nucleotides outside the gene matches: 15. Here the CDR3 reads CASSEGMGQIYNQPQHF. The CDR3 nucleotides are TGTGCCAGCAGCGAGGGGATGGGACAGATCTATAATCAGCCCCAGCATTTT.

This clone has a handful of counts. In nucleotides, the CDR3 is TGTGCCAGCAGCTATCGGACAGGGTCCAACGAGCAGTACTTC. It yields the protein CASSYRTGSNEQYF. The chain couples TRBV11-3 to TRBJ2-7; 8 bases agree with TRBD1. The CDR3 runs 14 residues. V shed 4 bases and J 5 bases; nucleotides not matched to a gene: 7. CDR1 and CDR2 (germline): SGHNT, YENEEA.

This clone was recorded only once. This rearrangement joins TRBV7-2 to TRBJ2-6; tentatively, D is TRBD1 (5 bases). The V and J ends lost 6 bases and 2 bases respectively, with 11 bases between them. Germline lookup yields CDR1 SGHTA and CDR2 FQGNSA. The CDR3 runs to 15 residues. The CDR3 reads CASRHGRAGANVLTF. CDR3 DNA: TGTGCCAGCAGACATGGCAGGGCTGGGGCCAACGTCCTGACTTTC.

The chain employs TRBV4-3 and TRBJ2-2, with D unresolved. Germline CDR1 and CDR2: LGHNA and YSLEER. V lost 4 bases and J 7 bases, leaving 13 bases between the germline ends. CDR3 length equals 14 residues. The CDR3 region is CASSLSIVGGELFF. CDR3 bases: TGCGCCAGCAGCCTTTCAATTGTCGGCGGGGAGCTGTTTTTT.

This chain links TRBV27 with TRBJ2-2, with 10 positions matching TRBD1. The CDR3 is 14 amino acids. Germline trimming cut 2 bases from V and 6 bases from J; bases unmatched to any gene: 0. Germline CDR1 and CDR2: MNHEY and SMNVEV (reference sequence). This chain's CDR3 is CASSLDRGPGELFF. In DNA, the CDR3 is TGTGCCAGCAGTTTAGACAGGGGGCCCGGGGAGCTGTTTTTT.

The chain carries TRBV28 and TRBJ1-2; possibly TRBD1 for D (6 bases). The germline V gene has CDR1 MDHEN and CDR2 SYDVKM. CDR3 length equals 14 residues. With 3 bases removed from V and 6 bases from J, the gap between germline ends came to 14 bases. CDR3 DNA: TGTGCCAGCAGTTTCCGACAGGAGAAACATGGCTACACCTTC. This encodes CASSFRQEKHGYTF.

The chain employs TRBV28 and TRBJ1-2; 12 nucleotides align to TRBD1. With 5 bases clipped from V and 6 bases from J, the junction kept 10 bases outside the gene matches. The V gene's germline CDR1 is MDHEN and CDR2 SYDVKM. The CDR3 length is 16 residues. CDR3 DNA sequence: TGTGCCAGCAGTCTAACCGGGACAGGGGGCATTCATGGCTACACCTTC. Translating gives CASSLTGTGGIHGYTF.

The chain joins TRBV4-2 to TRBJ2-2; TRBD1 aligns across 8 bases. V was pared by 4 bases and J by 4 bases, with 8 bases of the junction left unmatched. CDR3 length equals 16 residues. The germline CDR1 and CDR2 sequences are LGHNA and YNFKEQ. For the CDR3, the DNA is TGTGCCAGCAGCCGCGAAGGGACAGGAGGCACCGGGGAGCTGTTTTTT. Its translation: CASSREGTGGTGELFF.